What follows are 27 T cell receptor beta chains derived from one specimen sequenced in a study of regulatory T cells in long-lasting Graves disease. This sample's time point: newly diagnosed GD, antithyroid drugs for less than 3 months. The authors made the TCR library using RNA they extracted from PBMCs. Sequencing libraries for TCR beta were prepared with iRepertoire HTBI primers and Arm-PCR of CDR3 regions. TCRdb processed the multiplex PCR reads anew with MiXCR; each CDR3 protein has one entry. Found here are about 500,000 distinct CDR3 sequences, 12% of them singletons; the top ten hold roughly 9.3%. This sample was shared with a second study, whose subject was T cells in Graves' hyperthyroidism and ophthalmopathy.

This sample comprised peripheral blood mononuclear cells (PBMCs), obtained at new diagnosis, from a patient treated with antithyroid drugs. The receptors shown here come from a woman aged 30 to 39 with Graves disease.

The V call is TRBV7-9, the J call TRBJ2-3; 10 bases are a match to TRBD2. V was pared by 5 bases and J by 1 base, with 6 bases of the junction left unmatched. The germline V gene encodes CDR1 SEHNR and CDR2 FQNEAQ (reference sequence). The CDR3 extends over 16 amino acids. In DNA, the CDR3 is TGTGCCAGCAGCGCCCCTCTAGCGGGAGGCACAGATACGCAGTATTTT. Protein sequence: CASSAPLAGGTDTQYF.

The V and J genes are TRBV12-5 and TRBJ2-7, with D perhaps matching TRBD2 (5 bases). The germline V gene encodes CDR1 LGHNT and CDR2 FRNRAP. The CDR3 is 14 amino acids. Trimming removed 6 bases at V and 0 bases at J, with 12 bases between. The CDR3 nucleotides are TGTGCTAGTGGCCCGTCGGGGAACTCCTACGAGCAGTACTTC. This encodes CASGPSGNSYEQYF.

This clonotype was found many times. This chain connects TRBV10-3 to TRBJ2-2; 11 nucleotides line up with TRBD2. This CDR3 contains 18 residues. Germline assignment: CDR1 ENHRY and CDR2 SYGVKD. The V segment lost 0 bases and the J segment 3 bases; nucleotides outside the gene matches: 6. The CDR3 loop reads CAISESLLAGGDTGELFF. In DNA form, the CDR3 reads TGTGCCATCAGTGAGTCCTTGCTAGCGGGAGGAGACACCGGGGAGCTGTTTTTT.

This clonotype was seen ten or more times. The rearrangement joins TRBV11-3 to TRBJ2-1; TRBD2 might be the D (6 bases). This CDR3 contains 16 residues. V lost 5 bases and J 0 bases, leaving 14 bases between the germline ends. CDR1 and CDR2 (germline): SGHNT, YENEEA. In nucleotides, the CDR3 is TGTGCCAGCAGCCGGAGGGGAGGCGGCTCCTACAATGAGCAGTTCTTC. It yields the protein CASSRRGGGSYNEQFF.

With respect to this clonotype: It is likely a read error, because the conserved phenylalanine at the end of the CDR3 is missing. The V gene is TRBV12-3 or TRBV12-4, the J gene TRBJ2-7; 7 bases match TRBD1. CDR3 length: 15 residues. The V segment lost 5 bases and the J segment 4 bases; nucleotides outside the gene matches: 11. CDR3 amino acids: CASSPYRDRPYEQYS. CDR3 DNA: TGTGCCAGCAGTCCTTACCGGGACAGACCTTACGAGCAGTACTCC.

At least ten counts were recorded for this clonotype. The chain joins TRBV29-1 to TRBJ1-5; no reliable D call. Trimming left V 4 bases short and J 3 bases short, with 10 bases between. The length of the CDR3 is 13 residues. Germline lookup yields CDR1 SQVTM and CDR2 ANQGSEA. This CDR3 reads CSVVSGFNQPQHF. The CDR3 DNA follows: TGCAGCGTTGTGTCAGGTTTCAATCAGCCCCAGCATTTT.

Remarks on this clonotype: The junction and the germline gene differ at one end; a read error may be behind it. CDR3 protein: CAISIRDRGLTDTQYF. In DNA, the CDR3 is TGTGCCATCAGCATCCGGGACAGGGGCCTCACAGATACGCAGTATTTT. V usage is TRBV5-6 and J usage is TRBJ2-3; 10 positions agree with TRBD1. The germline CDR1 and CDR2 sequences are SGHDT and YYEEEE. CDR3 length: 16 amino acids.

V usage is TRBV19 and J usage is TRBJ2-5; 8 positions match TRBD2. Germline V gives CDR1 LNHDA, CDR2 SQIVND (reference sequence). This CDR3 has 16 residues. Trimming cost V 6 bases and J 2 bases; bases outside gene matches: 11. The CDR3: CASRAGAGGLQETQYF. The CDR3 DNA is TGTGCCAGTAGGGCTGGGGCGGGAGGACTGCAAGAGACCCAGTACTTC.

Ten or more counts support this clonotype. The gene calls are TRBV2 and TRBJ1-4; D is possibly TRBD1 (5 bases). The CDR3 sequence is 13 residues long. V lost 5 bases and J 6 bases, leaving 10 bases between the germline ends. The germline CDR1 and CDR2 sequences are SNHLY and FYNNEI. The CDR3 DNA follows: TGTGCCAGCAGTTGGACACAGGATGAAAAACTGTTTTTT. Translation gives CASSWTQDEKLFF.

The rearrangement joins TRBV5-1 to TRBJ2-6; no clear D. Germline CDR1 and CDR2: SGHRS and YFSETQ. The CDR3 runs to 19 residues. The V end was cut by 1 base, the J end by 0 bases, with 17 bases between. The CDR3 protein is CASSLLYPGMNSGANVLTF. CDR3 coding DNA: TGCGCCAGCAGCTTGCTTTATCCAGGAATGAACTCTGGGGCCAACGTCCTGACTTTC.

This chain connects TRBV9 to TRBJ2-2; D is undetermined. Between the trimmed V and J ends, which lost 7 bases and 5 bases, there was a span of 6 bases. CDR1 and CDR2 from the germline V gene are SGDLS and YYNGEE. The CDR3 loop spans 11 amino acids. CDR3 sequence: CASQGTGELFF. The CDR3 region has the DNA TGTGCCAGCCAAGGGACCGGGGAGCTGTTTTTT.

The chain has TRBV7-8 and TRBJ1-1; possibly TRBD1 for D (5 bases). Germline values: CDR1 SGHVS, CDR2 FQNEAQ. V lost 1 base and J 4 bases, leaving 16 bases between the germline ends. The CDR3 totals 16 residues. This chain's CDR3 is CASSLGGAGLGTEAFF. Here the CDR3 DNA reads TGTGCCAGCAGCTTAGGTGGGGCGGGGTTGGGCACTGAAGCTTTCTTT.

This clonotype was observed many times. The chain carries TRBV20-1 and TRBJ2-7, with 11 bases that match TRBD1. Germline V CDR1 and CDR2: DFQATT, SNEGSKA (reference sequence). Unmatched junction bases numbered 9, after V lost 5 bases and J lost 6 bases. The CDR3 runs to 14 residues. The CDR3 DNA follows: TGCAGTGCTCACGGACAGGGGGCGCTTCCCGAGCAGTACTTC. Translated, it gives CSAHGQGALPEQYF.

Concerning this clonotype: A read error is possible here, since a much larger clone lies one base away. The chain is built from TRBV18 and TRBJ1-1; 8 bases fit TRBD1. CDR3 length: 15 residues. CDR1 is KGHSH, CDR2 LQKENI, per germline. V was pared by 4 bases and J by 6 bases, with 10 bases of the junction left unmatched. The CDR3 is CASSLVRGQFAEAFF. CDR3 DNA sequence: TGTGCCAGCTCACTGGTCAGGGGGCAATTCGCTGAAGCTTTCTTT.

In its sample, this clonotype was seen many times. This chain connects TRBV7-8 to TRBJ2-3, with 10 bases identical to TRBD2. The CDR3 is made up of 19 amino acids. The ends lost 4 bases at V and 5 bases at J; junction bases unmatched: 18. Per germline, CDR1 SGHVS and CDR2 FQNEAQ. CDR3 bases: TGTGCCAGCAGCTCGATCTCCCTAGCGGGAGAGGGTTCGCGAGATACGCAGTATTTT. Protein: CASSSISLAGEGSRDTQYF.

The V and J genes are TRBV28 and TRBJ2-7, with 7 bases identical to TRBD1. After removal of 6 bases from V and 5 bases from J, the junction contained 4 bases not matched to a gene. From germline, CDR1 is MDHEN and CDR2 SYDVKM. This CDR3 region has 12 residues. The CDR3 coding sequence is TGTGCCAGCAGGGTAACAGGGGACGAGCAGTACTTC. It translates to CASRVTGDEQYF.

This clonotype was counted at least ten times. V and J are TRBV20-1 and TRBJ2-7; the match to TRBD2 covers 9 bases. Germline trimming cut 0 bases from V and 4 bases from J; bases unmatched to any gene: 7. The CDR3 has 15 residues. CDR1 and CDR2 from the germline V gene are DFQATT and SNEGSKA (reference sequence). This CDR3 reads CSARDFVLAGYEQYF. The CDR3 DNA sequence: TGCAGTGCTAGAGATTTCGTACTAGCGGGTTACGAGCAGTACTTC.

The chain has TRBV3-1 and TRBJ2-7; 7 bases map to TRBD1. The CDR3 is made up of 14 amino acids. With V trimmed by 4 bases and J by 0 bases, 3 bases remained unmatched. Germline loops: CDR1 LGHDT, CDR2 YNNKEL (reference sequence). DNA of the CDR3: TGTGCCAGCAGCCGAAGACAGGGCTCCTACGAGCAGTACTTC. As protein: CASSRRQGSYEQYF.

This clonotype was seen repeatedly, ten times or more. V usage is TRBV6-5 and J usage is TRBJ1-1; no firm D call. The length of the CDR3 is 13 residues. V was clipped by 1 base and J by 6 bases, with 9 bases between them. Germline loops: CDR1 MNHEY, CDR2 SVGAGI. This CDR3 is CASSYLSKAEAFF. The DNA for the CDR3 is TGTGCCAGCAGTTACTTGAGTAAGGCTGAAGCTTTCTTT.

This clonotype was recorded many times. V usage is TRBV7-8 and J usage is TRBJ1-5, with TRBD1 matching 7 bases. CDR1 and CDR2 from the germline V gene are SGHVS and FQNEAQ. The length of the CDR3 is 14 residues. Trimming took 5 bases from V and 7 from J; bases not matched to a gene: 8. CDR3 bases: TGTGCCAGCAGCACCCGGACAGGCCGGCAGCCCCAGCATTTT. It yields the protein CASSTRTGRQPQHF.

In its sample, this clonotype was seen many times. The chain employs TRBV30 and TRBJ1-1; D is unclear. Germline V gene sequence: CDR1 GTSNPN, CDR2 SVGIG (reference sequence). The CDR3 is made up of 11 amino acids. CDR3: CVRATNTEAFF. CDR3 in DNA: TGTGTTAGGGCTACGAACACTGAAGCTTTCTTT.

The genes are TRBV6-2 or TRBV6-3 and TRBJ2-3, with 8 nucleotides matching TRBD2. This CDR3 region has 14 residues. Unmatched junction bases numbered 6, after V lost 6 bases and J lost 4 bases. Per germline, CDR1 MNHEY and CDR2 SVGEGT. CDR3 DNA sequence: TGTGCCAGCAGACCTGGACTAGCTTCAGATACGCAGTATTTT. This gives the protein CASRPGLASDTQYF.

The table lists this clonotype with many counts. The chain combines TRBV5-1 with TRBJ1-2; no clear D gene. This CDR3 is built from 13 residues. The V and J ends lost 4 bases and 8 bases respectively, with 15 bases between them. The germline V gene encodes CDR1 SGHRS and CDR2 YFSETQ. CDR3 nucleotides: TGCGCCAGCAGCGTAGACGATTTTGCGGGCTACACCTTC. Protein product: CASSVDDFAGYTF. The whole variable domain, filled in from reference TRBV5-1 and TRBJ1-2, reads KAGVTQTPRYLIKTRGQQVTLSCSPISGHRSVSWYQQTPGQGLQFLFEYFSETQRNKGNFPGRFSGRQFSNSRSEMNVSTLELGDSALYLCASSVDDFAGYTFGSGTRLTVV.

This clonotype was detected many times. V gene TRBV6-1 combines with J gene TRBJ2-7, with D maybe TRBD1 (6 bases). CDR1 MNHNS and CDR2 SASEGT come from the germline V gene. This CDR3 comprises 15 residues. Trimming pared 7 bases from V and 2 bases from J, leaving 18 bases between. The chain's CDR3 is CASTLTGDKTYEQYF. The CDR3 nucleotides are TGTGCCAGCACTCTGACTGGGGACAAGACCTACGAGCAGTACTTC.

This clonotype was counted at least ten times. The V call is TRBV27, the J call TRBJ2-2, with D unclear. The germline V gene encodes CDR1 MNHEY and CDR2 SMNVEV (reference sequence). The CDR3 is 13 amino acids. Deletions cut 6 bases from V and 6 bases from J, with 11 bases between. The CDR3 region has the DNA TGTGCCAGCAGCCCCTTCCACGCCGGGGAGCTGTTTTTT. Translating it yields CASSPFHAGELFF.

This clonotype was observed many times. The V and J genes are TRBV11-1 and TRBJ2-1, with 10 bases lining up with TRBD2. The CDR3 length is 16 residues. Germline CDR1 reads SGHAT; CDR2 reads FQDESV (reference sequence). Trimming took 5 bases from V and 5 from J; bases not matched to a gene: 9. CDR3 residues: CASSQGGLAINNEQFF. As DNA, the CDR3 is TGTGCCAGCAGCCAAGGGGGACTAGCGATAAACAATGAGCAGTTCTTC.

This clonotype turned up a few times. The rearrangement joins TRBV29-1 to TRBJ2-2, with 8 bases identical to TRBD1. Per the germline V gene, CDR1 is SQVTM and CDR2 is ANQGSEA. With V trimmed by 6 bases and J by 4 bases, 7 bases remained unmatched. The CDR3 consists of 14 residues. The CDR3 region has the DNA TGCAGCGTACAAACAGGGACAGGCACCGGGGAGCTGTTTTTT. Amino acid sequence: CSVQTGTGTGELFF.